This entry lists 2 T cell receptor beta chains sequenced from one sample in a study of CD8+ T cells in alopecia areata. Treatment given: oral pan-JAK inhibitor, 5-10 mg twice daily. Following RNA extraction, reverse transcription yielded cDNA that acted as the sequencing template. Clones were sequenced by immunoSEQ multiplex PCR, and TCRdb holds only the in-frame ones, with some missing. The table includes about 190,000 clones, roughly three fifths detected once. The sample consisted of CD4+ T cells sorted from blood, taken at week 4, from a patient treated with tofacitinib. Receptors were obtained from a human donor with alopecia areata.

The chain is built from TRBV29-1 and TRBJ2-7; 8 nucleotides agree with TRBD1. J lost 7 bases, V lost 2 bases, and 7 bases had no gene match. Germline values: CDR1 SQVTM, CDR2 ANQGSEA. The CDR3 extends over 13 amino acids. The CDR3 DNA reads as TGCAGCGTTGAAAGGAGCACAGGGGGAGAGCAGTACTTC. As protein: CSVERSTGGEQYF.

The chain employs TRBV27 and TRBJ1-2, with 11 positions matching TRBD1. CDR1 MNHEY and CDR2 SMNVEV come from the germline V gene (reference sequence). Unmatched junction bases numbered 10, after V lost 5 bases and J lost 8 bases. The CDR3 spans 15 residues. The CDR3: CASSIIGTGGQGYTF. DNA for the CDR3: TGTGCCAGCAGTATCATCGGGACAGGGGGACAGGGCTACACCTTC.